This T cell receptor beta chain stems from a study of blood T cell repertoires in COVID-19. Original analysis: Amplifying reference gene primers gave estimates of nucleated cell counts. Clones were read by immunoSEQ multiplex PCR, and TCRdb kept only the in-frame ones, dropping some. V, J and clone size reflect that table, while D and trimming were determined from the DNA. Found here are some 170,000 clones, approximately 80% of them singletons; the top ten hold nearly 15%. A few counts support this clone. Residents of 24 US areas, aged about 18 to 89 years, made up the participants. Cohorts were determined from participant-reported clinical history. V lost 1 base, J lost 15 bases, and 10 bases lay in between. The V gene's germline CDR1 is SNHLY and CDR2 FYNNEI. CDR3 length: 12 amino acids.

The rearrangement joins TRBV2 to TRBJ1-6; possible D gene TRBD1, 6 bases. Material: PBMCs or T cells enriched from blood (not recorded which). The receptor's source is a man in his fifties or sixties who had recovered from COVID-19. The CDR3 loop is CASSEGGGVLHF. The CDR3 nucleotides are TGTGCCAGCAGTGAAGGAGGGGGGGTCCTCCACTTT. The full variable domain, its missing parts supplied by reference TRBV2 and TRBJ1-6, is EPEVTQTPSHQVTQMGQEVILRCVPISNHLYFYWYRQILGQKVEFLVSFYNNEISEKSEIFDDQFSVERPDGSNFTLKIRSTKLEDSAMYFCASSEGGGVLHFGNGTRLTVT.